Presented here are 27 T cell receptor beta chains from one specimen sequenced in a study of response to subunit inactivated influenza vaccine. TCRdb re-analysed the RT-PCR reads in MiXCR, keeping a single row per CDR3 protein. The profile shows hundreds of thousands of distinct CDR3 sequences, around 15% of them singletons. This material consisted of PBMCs from blood, taken 14 to 15 days before vaccination. The origin of the receptors is a man in his fifties or sixties who received an inactivated influenza vaccine.

There are many counts of this clonotype. The chain is built from TRBV29-1 and TRBJ2-7, with 10 bases lining up with TRBD2. The CDR3 consists of 14 residues. V shed 4 bases, J shed 5 bases, and the junction held 8 bases outside the gene matches. From germline, CDR1 is SQVTM and CDR2 ANQGSEA. This CDR3 is CSVGSSGRANEQYF. DNA of the CDR3: TGCAGCGTTGGCTCGAGCGGGAGGGCCAACGAGCAGTACTTC.

The CDR3 DNA reads TGTGCCAGCAGCCAAGATTTAATCGGAAACACCATATATTTT. Amino acid sequence: CASSQDLIGNTIYF. This chain joins TRBV4-2 and TRBJ1-3, with no clear D. Germline CDR1 is LGHNA and CDR2 is YNFKEQ. The CDR3 consists of 14 residues. Trimming removed 0 bases at V and 4 bases at J, with 7 bases between.

This chain joins TRBV28 and TRBJ2-3; TRBD1 matches 8 bases. After removal of 4 bases from V and 1 base from J, the junction contained 7 bases not matched to a gene. In germline, CDR1 is MDHEN, CDR2 SYDVKM. The CDR3 extends over 16 amino acids. CDR3 region: CASSSSQGDGTDTQYF. The CDR3 DNA sequence: TGTGCCAGCAGTTCCTCACAGGGGGACGGCACAGATACGCAGTATTTT.

This clonotype was seen more than once but under ten times. The V gene is TRBV12-3 or TRBV12-4, the J gene TRBJ2-5; D may correspond to TRBD1 or TRBD2 (5 bases each). V was cut by 6 bases and J by 5 bases, with 19 bases left in between. CDR3 length: 15 amino acids. CDR3 residues: CASRTSGTPGETQYF. CDR3 bases: TGTGCCAGCAGGACCTCAGGGACCCCAGGGGAGACCCAGTACTTC.

This rearrangement joins TRBV5-1 to TRBJ2-7; 11 nucleotides line up with TRBD2. V lost 5 bases, J lost 5 bases, and 6 bases stayed unmatched. CDR3 size: 14 residues. CDR1 and CDR2 (germline): SGHRS, YFSETQ. Here the CDR3 reads CASSSASGRNEQYF. The DNA of the CDR3 is TGCGCCAGCAGTTCGGCTAGCGGGAGGAACGAGCAGTACTTC.

This clonotype was detected only a few times. The chain uses TRBV6-2 or TRBV6-3 and TRBJ1-2; 7 nucleotides line up with TRBD1. V dropped 7 bases and J dropped 8; count of bases not matched to a gene: 16. Germline CDR1 is MNHEY and CDR2 is SVGEGT. CDR3 length: 15 residues. CDR3 bases: TGTGCCAGCACCGAGATCGAGGGGGCGCGTGGGGGCTACACCTTC. It translates to CASTEIEGARGGYTF.

Written as DNA, the CDR3 is TGCGCCAGCAGCGGAGGACTAAGCCCCCAAGAGACCCAGTACTTC. Its protein is CASSGGLSPQETQYF. The chain uses TRBV5-1 and TRBJ2-5; possible D gene TRBD2, 6 bases. The CDR3 spans 15 residues. CDR1 and CDR2 (germline): SGHRS, YFSETQ. The germline V and J ends were trimmed by 4 bases and 1 base, with 14 bases remaining between them.

This clonotype was seen many times. The rearrangement joins TRBV6-5 to TRBJ2-6; D unresolved. Germline V gene data show CDR1 as MNHEY and CDR2 as SVGAGI. The CDR3 contains 15 residues. With 0 bases removed from V and 2 bases from J, the gap between germline ends came to 5 bases. In DNA, the CDR3 is TGTGCCAGCAGTTACTCAGACGCTGGGGCCAACGTCCTGACTTTC. It yields the protein CASSYSDAGANVLTF.

V gene TRBV4-3 combines with J gene TRBJ2-5, with 8 bases fitting TRBD2. The germline V gene encodes CDR1 LGHNA and CDR2 YSLEER. V was pared by 1 base and J by 2 bases, with 12 bases of the junction left unmatched. This CDR3 contains 18 residues. The DNA for the CDR3 is TGCGCCAGCAGCCAAGTTTTGGCGGGAGGCGGGCGGCAAGAGACCCAGTACTTC. As protein: CASSQVLAGGGRQETQYF.

The chain recombines TRBV24-1 with TRBJ2-2, with D uncertain. Trimming took 3 bases from V and 6 from J, leaving 13 bases between them. From germline, CDR1 is KGHDR and CDR2 SFDVKD. CDR3 length: 15 amino acids. CDR3 nucleotides: TGTGCCACCAGTGATAACCGTTTTGGGTCCGGGGAGCTGTTTTTT. This gives the protein CATSDNRFGSGELFF.

This clonotype was recorded a few times. The chain has TRBV12-3 or TRBV12-4 and TRBJ2-6, with D possibly being TRBD1 (5 bases). CDR3 size: 17 residues. V was pared by 3 bases and J by 0 bases, with 12 bases between. DNA for the CDR3: TGTGCCAGCAGTTTTGGGGCAGGAACCTCTGGGGCCAACGTCCTGACTTTC. This codes for CASSFGAGTSGANVLTF.

In its sample, this clonotype was seen a few times. The chain links TRBV28 to TRBJ1-5; 12 positions agree with TRBD1. V gave up 5 bases and J gave up 0 bases; unmatched junction bases: 8. Looked up from germline, CDR1 is MDHEN and CDR2 is SYDVKM. The CDR3 runs 18 residues. CDR3 in DNA: TGTGCCAGCAGTCCGGGGACAGGGGGCGTATTTAGCAATCAGCCCCAGCATTTT. This encodes CASSPGTGGVFSNQPQHF. The variable domain in full, with the rest retrieved from reference TRBV28 and TRBJ1-5, is DVKVTQSSRYLVKRTGEKVFLECVQDMDHENMFWYRQDPGLGLRLIYFSYDVKMKEKGDIPEGYSVSREKKERFSLILESASTNQTSMYLCASSPGTGGVFSNQPQHFGDGTRLSIL.

The gene calls are TRBV11-2 and TRBJ2-7, with 7 bases identical to TRBD1. Germline CDR1 SGHAT, CDR2 FQNNGV. Germline trimming cut 3 bases from V and 5 bases from J; bases unmatched to any gene: 7. CDR3 length: 14 residues. In nucleotides, the CDR3 is TGTGCCAGCAGCTTTCGACAGGGAACGGACGAGCAGTACTTC. This sequence encodes CASSFRQGTDEQYF.

This sequence joins TRBV14 and TRBJ2-3, with D unresolved. The CDR3 covers 15 residues. The germline V gene encodes CDR1 SGHDN and CDR2 FVKESK. V gave up 0 bases and J gave up 5 bases, with 12 bases separating them. Written as DNA, the CDR3 is TGTGCCAGCAGCCAAGATCCCGCCGGCGGAGATACGCAGTATTTT. The encoded protein is CASSQDPAGGDTQYF.

This clonotype was detected ten times or more. The chain is built from TRBV12-3 or TRBV12-4 and TRBJ2-1; tentatively, D is TRBD2 (6 bases). Deletions cut 3 bases from V and 8 bases from J, with 17 bases between. CDR3 length: 15 amino acids. Here the CDR3 reads CASSLAGGRSDEQFF. CDR3 coding DNA: TGTGCCAGCAGTTTGGCCGGGGGACGATCAGATGAGCAGTTCTTC.

This clonotype was seen a handful of times. V is TRBV6-1 and J is TRBJ1-2; no definite D call. In germline, CDR1 is MNHNS, CDR2 SASEGT. Trimming left V 4 bases short and J 2 bases short, with 14 bases between. The CDR3 consists of 15 residues. The CDR3 here is CASSVRLVGNYGYTF. The CDR3 DNA reads TGTGCCAGCAGTGTTCGACTGGTAGGCAACTATGGCTACACCTTC.

V is TRBV11-1 and J is TRBJ2-2, with 9 bases lining up with TRBD2. The germline CDR1 and CDR2 sequences are SGHAT and FQDESV (reference sequence). With V trimmed by 0 bases and J by 1 base, 6 bases remained unmatched. The length of the CDR3 is 18 residues. Here the CDR3 reads CASSLAERLAENTGELFF. The CDR3 coding sequence is TGTGCCAGCAGCTTAGCGGAGAGACTAGCGGAGAACACCGGGGAGCTGTTTTTT.

V and J are TRBV12-3 or TRBV12-4 and TRBJ2-3, with unresolved D. The CDR3 spans 14 residues. Trimming left V 0 bases short and J 0 bases short, with 4 bases between. The CDR3 nucleotides are TGTGCCAGCAGTTTAGCAGTTAGCACAGATACGCAGTATTTT. Encoded protein: CASSLAVSTDTQYF.

The gene calls are TRBV6-5 and TRBJ2-7; no firm D call. Deletions cut 0 bases from V and 0 bases from J, with 9 bases between. The V gene's germline CDR1 is MNHEY and CDR2 SVGAGI. The CDR3 is made up of 15 amino acids. The CDR3 region is CASSYSARDSYEQYF. The CDR3 bases are TGTGCCAGCAGTTACTCGGCGCGAGACTCCTACGAGCAGTACTTC.

This clonotype has ten or more counts. V gene TRBV6-2 or TRBV6-3 combines with J gene TRBJ1-2, with TRBD1 as a possible D gene (6 bases). Germline V gene data show CDR1 as MNHEY and CDR2 as SVGEGT. CDR3 size: 12 residues. V gave up 8 bases and J gave up 6 bases, with 13 bases separating them. Here the CDR3 reads CASSDRTDGYTF. The CDR3 nucleotides read TGTGCCAGCTCTGACAGGACCGATGGCTACACCTTC.

Many counts were recorded for this clonotype. V gene TRBV10-3 combines with J gene TRBJ2-2; 8 bases agree with TRBD2. Per germline, CDR1 ENHRY and CDR2 SYGVKD. The V and J ends lost 1 base and 0 bases, in that order; junction bases with no gene match: 7. The CDR3 length is 18 residues. The CDR3 DNA is TGTGCCATCAGTGAGTGGGGGGTAGCGGGGACGAACACCGGGGAGCTGTTTTTT. Protein: CAISEWGVAGTNTGELFF.

This clonotype was seen a few times. This rearrangement joins TRBV20-1 to TRBJ1-6; 9 nucleotides agree with TRBD1. The germline V gene has CDR1 DFQATT and CDR2 SNEGSKA (reference sequence). There are 14 residues in the CDR3. The J segment lost 7 bases and the V segment lost 3 bases, leaving 4 bases of the junction unmatched. The CDR3 here is CSASRGQGNSPLHF. Written as DNA, the CDR3 is TGCAGTGCTAGTCGGGGACAGGGAAATTCACCCCTCCACTTT.

This clonotype appeared a few times. V is TRBV6-1 and J is TRBJ2-4; D is possibly TRBD2 (5 bases). This CDR3 has 12 residues. The V and J ends lost 6 bases and 8 bases respectively, with 11 bases between them. Germline V gene lookup returns CDR1 MNHNS and CDR2 SASEGT. CDR3 in DNA: TGTGCCAGCAGCGGAATGAGGGACATTCAGTACTTC. Protein sequence: CASSGMRDIQYF.

This clonotype was counted at least ten times. The chain is built from TRBV25-1 and TRBJ2-2, with D tentatively TRBD2 (5 bases). Trimming took off 6 bases at V and 1 base at J, with 9 bases between the two ends. The CDR3 is 14 residues long. Germline V CDR1 and CDR2: MGHDK, SYGVNS. CDR3 nucleotide sequence: TGTGCCAGCAGGGGCGGAGGGAACACCGGGGAGCTGTTTTTT. Its translation: CASRGGGNTGELFF.

The rearrangement uses TRBV7-2 and TRBJ2-3; 12 bases fit TRBD2. Germline V gene lookup returns CDR1 SGHTA and CDR2 FQGNSA. Losses at the gene ends were 5 bases for V and 0 bases for J; bases not matched to a gene: 6. CDR3 length: 17 amino acids. In DNA, the CDR3 is TGTGCCAGCAGCGTACTTGGACTAGCGGGAAGCACAGATACGCAGTATTTT. It yields the protein CASSVLGLAGSTDTQYF. Combining the CDR3 with reference TRBV7-2 and TRBJ2-3 gives the whole variable domain GAGVSQSPSNKVTEKGKDVELRCDPISGHTALYWYRQSLGQGLEFLIYFQGNSAPDKSGLPSDRFSAERTGGSVSTLTIQRTQQEDSAVYLCASSVLGLAGSTDTQYFGPGTRLTVL.

This clonotype was seen at least ten times. This chain connects TRBV7-2 to TRBJ2-7; tentative D call: TRBD1 (5 bases). Trimming took off 2 bases at V and 0 bases at J, with 14 bases between the two ends. Per germline, CDR1 SGHTA and CDR2 FQGNSA. The CDR3 extends over 16 amino acids. The CDR3 DNA reads TGTGCCAGCAGCTTATCCACAGGCCGGATCTCCTACGAGCAGTACTTC. Amino acids: CASSLSTGRISYEQYF.

This clonotype was seen repeatedly, ten times or more. The rearrangement uses TRBV12-3 or TRBV12-4 and TRBJ1-5; a weak D match, TRBD1 (5 bases). There are 15 residues in the CDR3. Trimming shortened V by 5 bases and J by 4 bases, and 15 bases separated the two germline ends. DNA of the CDR3: TGTGCCAGCAGTACCCCCAGAGCAGGGAATCAGCCCCAGCATTTT. Protein sequence: CASSTPRAGNQPQHF.